This T cell receptor (beta chain) was documented in a study of blood T cell repertoires in COVID-19. Study context: Material from acute and convalescent COVID-19 was sourced from the United States, Italy and Spain. PBMCs, B-cell-depleted T cells, or T cells provided the cDNA or gDNA that made up the material.

Germline values: CDR1 SGHRS, CDR2 YFSETQ. The CDR3 is 15 amino acids. Losses at the gene ends were 3 bases for V and 8 bases for J; bases not matched to a gene: 7. The repertoire was sequenced with immunoSEQ multiplex PCR; TCRdb's copy has only in-frame clones and lacks some. The repertoire holds 150,000 to 200,000 clones, with around 83% as singletons. This sequence joins TRBV5-1 and TRBJ1-6; 8 positions match TRBD1. Sequencing was carried out using peripheral blood. The origin of this receptor is a woman of 80 years or more in a cohort sampled during active or convalescent COVID-19. The CDR3 loop is CASSWRTGSDSPLHF. Written as DNA, the CDR3 is TGCGCCAGCAGCTGGCGGACAGGGTCCGATTCACCCCTCCACTTT.